These 7 T cell receptor beta chains originate from one sample sequenced in a study of OX40 agonist ivuxolimab in advanced cancers. Clones were read by immunoSEQ multiplex PCR, and TCRdb kept only the in-frame ones, dropping some. The sample yields around 57,000 clones, roughly 90% seen once. Material: CD4+ or CD8+ T cells sorted from blood, obtained in a trial of the OX40 agonist ivuxolimab. These receptors came from an adult with an advanced solid tumor such as melanoma, head and neck, liver or kidney cancer.

The genes are TRBV7-3 and TRBJ2-5; D may be TRBD1 (5 bases). Deletions cut 0 bases from V and 5 bases from J, with 10 bases between. Germline CDR1 is SGHTA and CDR2 is FQGTGA. This CDR3 is built from 14 residues. The CDR3 DNA reads as TGTGCCAGCAGCTTAACGGGGCTTGATGAGACCCAGTACTTC. Protein product: CASSLTGLDETQYF.

The rearrangement links TRBV28 to TRBJ2-4; either TRBD1 or TRBD2 may fit D (6 bases each). The V gene lost 3 bases and the J gene lost 4 bases, with 16 bases spanning the gap. CDR1 MDHEN and CDR2 SYDVKM come from the germline V gene. This CDR3 is 16 amino acids long. The CDR3 sequence: CASSFGGLGSKNIQYF. In nucleotides, the CDR3 is TGTGCCAGCAGTTTCGGGGGCCTGGGAAGTAAAAACATTCAGTACTTC.

V and J are TRBV5-4 and TRBJ2-5; TRBD1 or TRBD2 may be the D gene (6 bases each). The V gene's germline CDR1 is SGHNT and CDR2 YYREEE (reference sequence). Trimming removed 6 bases from V and 4 bases from J, with 10 bases in between. The CDR3 runs 12 residues. In nucleotides, the CDR3 is TGTGCCAGCACTAAGGGGGGAGAGACCCAGTACTTC. Amino acids: CASTKGGETQYF.

The genes are TRBV27 and TRBJ2-3, with 9 bases fitting TRBD2. In germline, CDR1 is MNHEY, CDR2 SMNVEV (reference sequence). CDR3 length equals 14 residues. After removal of 4 bases from V and 6 bases from J, the junction contained 5 bases not matched to a gene. This CDR3 reads CASSYAGGGDTQYF. The CDR3 nucleotides are TGTGCCAGCAGTTACGCGGGAGGGGGGGATACGCAGTATTTT.

This chain links TRBV27 with TRBJ2-1; D gene uncertain. The CDR3 totals 13 residues. The V and J ends lost 4 bases and 4 bases respectively, with 8 bases between them. Looked up from germline, CDR1 is MNHEY and CDR2 is SMNVEV (reference sequence). DNA for the CDR3: TGTGCCAGCAGTTACGACGGATACAATGAGCAGTTCTTC. This encodes CASSYDGYNEQFF.

This chain joins TRBV9 and TRBJ1-3; D gene ambiguous. Per the germline V gene, CDR1 is SGDLS and CDR2 is YYNGEE. There are 15 residues in the CDR3. The V gene lost 0 bases and the J gene lost 2 bases, with 9 bases spanning the gap. This CDR3 is CASSVVPGTGNTIYF. The CDR3 bases are TGTGCCAGCAGCGTAGTCCCGGGGACTGGAAACACCATATATTTT.

The chain uses TRBV11-2 and TRBJ2-7, with 8 bases matching TRBD1. Germline V gene sequence: CDR1 SGHAT, CDR2 FQNNGV. V lost 4 bases to trimming and J lost 6 bases; unmatched junction nucleotides: 17. This CDR3 is 17 amino acids long. The CDR3, as DNA: TGTGCCAGCAGCTCCTCAGTATTAGGACAGGGCTTCCTCGAGCAGTACTTC. The encoded protein is CASSSSVLGQGFLEQYF.